Listed here are 7 T cell receptor beta chains from one sample, sequenced in a study of blood T cell repertoires in COVID-19. Only in-frame clones appear in the TCRdb table, and some are missing; sequencing was by immunoSEQ multiplex PCR. The table lists roughly 260,000 clones, about 88% of them singletons. Sequenced: peripheral blood. The receptors were sampled from a woman between 40 and 50 years old who had recovered from COVID-19.

The V call is TRBV11-3, the J call TRBJ2-7; a weak D match, TRBD1 (6 bases). V lost 5 bases, J lost 0 bases, and 11 bases lay in between. The CDR3 spans 14 residues. Germline loops: CDR1 SGHNT, CDR2 YENEEA. The CDR3 DNA reads as TGTGCCAGCAGCCGACGGGACATCTCCTACGAGCAGTACTTC. This encodes CASSRRDISYEQYF.

The chain uses TRBV27 and TRBJ2-7; 9 nucleotides agree with TRBD1. The CDR3 has 13 amino acids. CDR1 is MNHEY and CDR2 is SMNVEV in the germline V gene (reference sequence). V was clipped by 7 bases and J by 5 bases; unmatched bases: 6. The CDR3 nucleotides read TGTGCCAGCACCCGGGACAGGGCCCACGAGCAGTACTTC. Protein product: CASTRDRAHEQYF.

This clone has only a few counts. The rearrangement uses TRBV2 and TRBJ2-7; TRBD2 matches 11 bases. The CDR3 covers 14 residues. The V gene's germline CDR1 is SNHLY and CDR2 FYNNEI. J lost 4 bases, V lost 6 bases, and 5 bases had no gene match. The CDR3 loop reads CASRPLAGGYEQYF. For the CDR3, the DNA is TGTGCCAGCAGGCCCCTAGCGGGAGGATACGAGCAGTACTTC.

V usage is TRBV6-5 and J usage is TRBJ2-7, with a weak D call TRBD1 (6 bases). V lost 6 bases to trimming and J lost 1 base, with 13 bases between them. The CDR3 has 14 amino acids. Germline V gene lookup returns CDR1 MNHEY and CDR2 SVGAGI. The CDR3 DNA sequence: TGTGCCAGCAGCCTGGGACAATTTTCCTACGAGCAGTACTTC. Protein sequence: CASSLGQFSYEQYF.

This chain connects TRBV7-3 to TRBJ2-5; TRBD2 matches at 8 bases. CDR1 and CDR2 from the germline V gene are SGHTA and FQGTGA. J was trimmed by 3 bases and V by 4 bases; bases with no gene match: 4. CDR3 size: 14 residues. This CDR3 reads CASSWVGGEETQYF. The CDR3 DNA is TGTGCCAGCAGCTGGGTCGGGGGGGAAGAGACCCAGTACTTC.

In this sample, this clone turned up once. The chain combines TRBV2 with TRBJ1-5; 9 bases are a match to TRBD1. The CDR3 spans 17 residues. V lost 3 bases and J lost 4; bases outside the gene matches: 10. The germline V gene has CDR1 SNHLY and CDR2 FYNNEI. In DNA form, the CDR3 reads TGTGCCAGCAGTGAGTCGCTGGGGGACAGGGTGAATCAGCCCCAGCATTTT. It is translated as CASSESLGDRVNQPQHF. Combining the CDR3 with reference TRBV2 and TRBJ1-5 gives the whole variable domain EPEVTQTPSHQVTQMGQEVILRCVPISNHLYFYWYRQILGQKVEFLVSFYNNEISEKSEIFDDQFSVERPDGSNFTLKIRSTKLEDSAMYFCASSESLGDRVNQPQHFGDGTRLSIL.

This chain uses TRBV18 with TRBJ1-2; D is ambiguous. Germline V CDR1 and CDR2: KGHSH, LQKENI. The V and J ends lost 2 bases and 8 bases respectively, with 21 bases between them. The CDR3 has 16 amino acids. CDR3 nucleotide sequence: TGTGCCAGCTCACCAAGCCTGGGCCTGTTTGGACTGGGCTACACCTTC. Translating it yields CASSPSLGLFGLGYTF.